The T cell receptor (beta chain) under discussion was sequenced for a study of cytomegalovirus exposure and HLA in healthy donors (dated by TCRdb to about 2017). Study-level background: An earlier analysis of roughly 610 of the donors reported under 300 Gb of sequence data and around 110 million unique TCR beta sequences obtained from some 170 million T cells. Donor age, sex, ethnicity and CMV serostatus were collected together with the repertoire data. The number of typed donors differed by locus: about 629-630 for A, B, C, DRB1 and DQB1; approximately 530 for DQA1; 600 to 610 for DPA1; and 400 to 480 for DPB1. Every repertoire in the discovery cohort had been generated on one and the same sequencing platform. The T cell repertoires of 666 subjects were profiled by immunosequencing and related to cytomegalovirus serostatus. The study aimed to test whether signatures of past pathogen exposure could be identified by cataloging public T cell receptors. A later genetic analysis used genome-wide SNP genotypes for about 55% of the 666 donors, treating that subset as a discovery cohort. Class I and class II HLA loci were covered by the typing at four-digit resolution. The later analysis used no new phenotypic data to find candidate immune exposures, relying instead on TCR beta sequences and their occurrence across donors. To predict cytomegalovirus infection status, the study brought together high-throughput TCR immunosequencing, statistical association of individual TCRs with disease status, and machine learning. An early release covering 550 to 650 HLA-typed donors comprised about 320 gigabases of sequencing data and roughly 85 million unique TCR sequences. Because of strong linkage in the cohort, roughly five DR-DQ haplotypes were treated as single units for association and clustering. Of the approximately 370 genotyped donors, 81% were placed in the genetic ancestry cluster associated with self-reported Caucasian donors. Among roughly 400 genotyped donors of the cohort, an average of approximately 240,000 unique TCR beta nucleotide sequences were sequenced per donor, roughly 18% of them non-productive. To decide whether each TCR beta V gene segment behaved as functional or pseudogenic, an earlier analysis of some 540 of the donors relied on high-throughput TCR beta sequencing. A later analysis re-examined previously published TCR beta repertoires from roughly 720 donors and added high-resolution HLA genotyping to investigate patterns of TCR occurrence. In addition to the first cohort of 500 to 850 subjects, a separate validation cohort of 130 or so different subjects was used.

Reading from cysteine to phenylalanine, the CDR3 counts 14 amino acids. The kept DNA is CDR3 alone, 42 bases in frame from the first base. The germline ends are 9 bases apart after V is trimmed by 3 bases and J by 1 base. CDR1 and CDR2 (SEHNR, FQNEAQ) derive from the germline V gene (reference sequence). The study at large found these results: According to the authors, the approach could potentially be generalized to other disease states and immunological phenotypes. In a later analysis, 16,951 TCR beta sequences were associated with specific HLA alleles at a false discovery rate of 0.05. Compared with the roughly 700-donor mean, donors in an Asian-associated ancestry cluster had fewer N-insertions in productive TCRs, according to a later genetic analysis. Only TCR beta chains were sequenced in this cohort, and the absence of alpha or paired-chain data limited detectable features. In a later analysis, several top co-occurrence clusters were reported to appear linked to parvovirus B19, influenza, CMV and Epstein-Barr virus. The study listed 170 or so TCR beta chains as associated with cytomegalovirus. In an earlier analysis of 587 of the donors, most TCR beta V segments appeared in productive rearrangements about 87% or about 30% of the time, broadly matching IMGT annotations. Because counts were too low, around 18 rarely observed V segments, including chromosome 9 orphons, were left out of the earlier analysis of about 620 of the donors. Correlated functional status among segregating V segments might be attributable to linkage disequilibrium, but an unknown experimental factor could not be ruled out. In a later analysis, TCR association rates were found to vary across HLA loci, with the most associated TCRs seen for DRB1 alleles and the fewest for HLA-C alleles. HLA typing was unavailable for some donors at each locus, so association tests used only the typed subset. A cluster of highly shared sequence variants was judged likely to be a technical artifact of the sequencing pipeline. A further reported finding was that TCR beta sequences accurately predicted the HLA-A and HLA-B alleles for most subjects in the first cohort. The 87-base-pair reads could not distinguish some IMGT-functional V segments, including TRBV6-2 and TRBV6-3, so those segments were excluded. For the cohort, immune exposure information was limited to CMV serostatus. A later genetic analysis associated a missense DCLRE1C variant with V-gene and J-gene trimming of TCR beta chains, and an independent cohort replicated the association. Three of the identified cytomegalovirus-associated TCR beta chains were confirmed in vitro to be specific for cytomegalovirus antigens. While some public TCRs were present in many individuals, most TCR sequences turned up only very rarely across donors. In both the original and validation cohorts, the classifier was reported to diagnose cytomegalovirus status with high specificity and sensitivity. When HLA alleles, especially DR and DQ, strongly co-occurred, attributing TCR associations to individual alleles was difficult. Most CMV-associated TCR beta chains appeared to be HLA-restricted in a later analysis, and the HLA associations seemed to be driven largely by CMV exposure. Presence/absence analyses assumed roughly uniform sequencing depth across donors, an assumption that may not hold. In a later analysis, HLA-associated TCR beta chains showed more clonal expansion and lower generation probabilities than non-associated chains that were equally common.

Notes on this clone: There is no known antigen for this receptor. The input lacks base qualities; no much larger clone sits a single base away.

In total, approximately 690 healthy bone marrow donors made up the cohort. Cohort members were all nominally healthy when sampled, although unrecorded immune exposures were likely present. The donor tested CMV seropositive and was one of the 289 seropositive cohort members. Each donor provided a peripheral blood sample, and peripheral blood mononuclear cells were used for TCR beta sequencing. Genomic DNA extraction from the blood cell samples was performed with the Qiagen DNeasy Blood Extraction Kit. Library method: the immunoSEQ multiplex PCR assay. The multiplex PCR relied on a mix of 60 forward primers for TCR Vbeta segments and 13 reverse primers for TCR Jbeta segments. Amplification of the CDR3 region of rearranged TCR beta genes was performed with a multiplex PCR assay on genomic DNA. Amplified TCR beta libraries were sequenced as 87-base-pair reads on the Illumina HiSeq System. As for the original processing: In a later analysis, roughly 80 million unique TCR beta chains were counted across the roughly 700 repertoires, and around 11 million of these chains were shared by at least two donors. A nearest-neighbor algorithm error-corrected the raw reads and collapsed the reads into unique sequences, merging closely related sequences to remove PCR and sequencing errors. CDR3 sequences were aligned to IMGT reference sequences to assign V, D and J gene segments. For a sequence to be retained, at least a six-nucleotide match to both a V gene segment and a J gene segment was required. A rearrangement was called productive if the CDR3 had no stop codons and remained in frame with V and J, and every other rearrangement was called non-productive. CDR3 was defined according to IMGT convention as the region running from the second conserved V-encoded cysteine to the conserved J-encoded phenylalanine. The earlier analysis of some 540 of the donors excluded any sequence lacking an unambiguous match to a single V gene segment. In an earlier analysis of 587 of the donors, a V segment was called functional when productive rearrangements were above 56.7%, and segregating when the standard deviation between donors exceeded 5%. A statistical classification framework was built for diagnosing cytomegalovirus status from the catalog of TCR beta chain sequences. V and J gene assignment, in a later analysis, came from comparing TCR nucleotide sequences with IMGT/GENE-DB human TR gene sequences. Using the TCRdist pipeline, a later analysis assigned CDR3 sequences along with most-parsimonious VDJ recombination scenarios. A later analysis defined each TCR beta chain by its CDR3 amino acid sequence plus V-gene family, and excluded reads lacking a unique V-gene family. To address suspected cross-contamination and a sequencing artifact, a later analysis removed approximately 590 highly shared, low-generation-probability nucleotide sequences. In a later analysis, a clonal expansion index was calculated for each public chain from normalized within-repertoire ranks of inferred template counts. A later analysis computed generation probabilities with a VDJ recombination model fitted to out-of-frame rearrangements, and checked the results against IGoR. Hypergeometric tests were used in a later analysis to score TCR-TCR, TCR-HLA and TCR-CMV co-occurrence, with a repertoire-size bias correction applied to the TCR pairs. In a later analysis, false discovery rates were estimated by permuting HLA or CMV assignments 20 times. In a later analysis, co-occurring TCRs were grouped using DBSCAN, and TCRdist sequence similarity was added for clustering within HLA-allele-positive subsets. For co-occurrence clustering, repertoires with fewer than 30,000 or more than 120,000 public chains were excluded, along with five or six repertoires with anomalous nucleotide sharing. TCRdb took over this immuneACCESS table, retaining in-frame rearrangements with V and J assigned. Such tables are incomplete; in checked studies, under half of the missing clones stem from an unresolved V gene, and the remainder is unexplained. V and J calls and clone size follow that table, whereas D and trimming were derived from the DNA. A total of around 110,000 clones appear in this sample, roughly 70% of them only once. 14% of the sample belongs to the ten largest clones.

The receptor comes from a woman aged 40 to 50 in good health and CMV-seropositive. The sample taken for sequencing was PBMCs. The chain links TRBV7-9 with TRBJ1-1; no D gene can be assigned with confidence. The CDR3 has the sequence CASSLRGWNTEAFF. The nucleotide sequence reads as follows: TGTGCCAGCAGCTTGAGAGGGTGGAACACTGAAGCTTTCTTT.